The clone carrying this T cell receptor beta chain was counted ten times or more. Its antigen is still unknown. Patients chosen for sequencing had shown CD8+CD57+ cell expansion by flow cytometry. There were no patients without severe acquired aplastic anemia. Therapy had not been given to patients before blood sampling. The germline V and J ends were trimmed by 3 bases and 7 bases, with 3 bases remaining between them. The CDR3 length is 10 residues. Germline V gene sequence: CDR1 SGHAT, CDR2 FQNNGV. CDR3 and TCR beta VDJ profiling relied on a genomic DNA template. TCRdb called the reads again in MiXCR, with one record for every CDR3 protein. The sample has some 180,000 distinct CDR3 sequences; roughly three fifths are singletons. The data originate from a study of CD8+CD57+ T cells in acquired aplastic anemia. For the study at large: Each DNA sample taken from sorted CD4+ and CD8+ cells came to around 2.9 ug on average. Study-level results: Patients and controls turned out to have some 30 CD8+ CDR3 sequences in common.

This sequence originates from a human donor with aplastic anemia. The J gene is TRBJ1-1, the V gene TRBV11-2; D not resolved. The sample taken for sequencing was sorted CD4+, CD8+, or CD8+CD57+ T cells (not recorded which) from PBMCs. CDR3: CASSFIEAFF. The CDR3 nucleotides are TGTGCCAGCAGCTTCATTGAAGCTTTCTTT.